The rows below give T cell receptor beta chains drawn from one sample of a study of T cell changes during pregnancy in multiple sclerosis. TCRdb's copy holds only in-frame clones and misses some; the assay was immunoSEQ multiplex PCR. The table lists tens of thousands of clones, around 87% of them singletons. The material was CD4+ T cells from peripheral blood mononuclear cells, obtained in the second trimester of pregnancy. These receptors all stem from a female donor with multiple sclerosis, enrolled in a pregnancy study. Each CDR3 is given without its conserved first and last residue. The D gene is left open where the match is weak.

D gene	V gene	J gene	CDR3 protein
TRBD2	TRBV28	TRBJ2-5	ASSLSSGGRGRETQY
TRBD1	TRBV7-2	TRBJ1-1	ASSGQVQNTEAF
.	TRBV28	TRBJ1-1	ASNLVRTSIREAF
.	TRBV4-2	TRBJ2-5	ASSQDLGRETQY
.	TRBV5-4	TRBJ1-3	ASIGGGSGNTIY
.	TRBV2	TRBJ1-5	ASSVQAGDQPQH
.	TRBV5-1	TRBJ2-7	ASSLGGAQGRTSEQY
TRBD2	TRBV5-1	TRBJ2-3	ASSPGGLAGPSLRADTQY
.	TRBV6-5	TRBJ1-1	ASSYSIGSEAF
TRBD2	TRBV7-9	TRBJ2-1	ASSQQTSGRVGYNEQF
TRBD1	TRBV11-3	TRBJ1-3	ASSPGQGPGNTIY
TRBD2	TRBV27	TRBJ2-5	ASRSRGTSGRMQETQY
TRBD2	TRBV4-1	TRBJ2-3	ASRQLGLRTDTQY
.	TRBV2	TRBJ2-7	ASSRRLKVGYEQY
TRBD2	TRBV7-3	TRBJ2-3	ASSLMASGVRSTDTQY
.	TRBV29-1	TRBJ1-2	SVSQDT
TRBD2	TRBV4-2	TRBJ2-2	ASSQEAPSGRLTGELF